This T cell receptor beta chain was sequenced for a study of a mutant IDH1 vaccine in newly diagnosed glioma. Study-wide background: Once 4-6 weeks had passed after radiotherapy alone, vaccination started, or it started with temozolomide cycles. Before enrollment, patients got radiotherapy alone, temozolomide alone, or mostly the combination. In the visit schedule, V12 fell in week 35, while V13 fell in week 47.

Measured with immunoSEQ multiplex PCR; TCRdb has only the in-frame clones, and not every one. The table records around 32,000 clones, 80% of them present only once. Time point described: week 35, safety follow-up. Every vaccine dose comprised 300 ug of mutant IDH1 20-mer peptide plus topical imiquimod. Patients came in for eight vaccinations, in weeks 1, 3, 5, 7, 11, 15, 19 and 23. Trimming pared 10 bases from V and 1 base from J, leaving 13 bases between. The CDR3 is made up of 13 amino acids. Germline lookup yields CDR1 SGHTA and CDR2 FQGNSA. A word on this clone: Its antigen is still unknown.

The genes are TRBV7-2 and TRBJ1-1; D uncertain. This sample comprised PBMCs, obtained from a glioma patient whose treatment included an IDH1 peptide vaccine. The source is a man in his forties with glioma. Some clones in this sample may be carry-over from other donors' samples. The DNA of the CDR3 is TGTGCCACTCACGGACGTCCGAACACTGAAGCTTTCTTT. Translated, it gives CATHGRPNTEAFF.